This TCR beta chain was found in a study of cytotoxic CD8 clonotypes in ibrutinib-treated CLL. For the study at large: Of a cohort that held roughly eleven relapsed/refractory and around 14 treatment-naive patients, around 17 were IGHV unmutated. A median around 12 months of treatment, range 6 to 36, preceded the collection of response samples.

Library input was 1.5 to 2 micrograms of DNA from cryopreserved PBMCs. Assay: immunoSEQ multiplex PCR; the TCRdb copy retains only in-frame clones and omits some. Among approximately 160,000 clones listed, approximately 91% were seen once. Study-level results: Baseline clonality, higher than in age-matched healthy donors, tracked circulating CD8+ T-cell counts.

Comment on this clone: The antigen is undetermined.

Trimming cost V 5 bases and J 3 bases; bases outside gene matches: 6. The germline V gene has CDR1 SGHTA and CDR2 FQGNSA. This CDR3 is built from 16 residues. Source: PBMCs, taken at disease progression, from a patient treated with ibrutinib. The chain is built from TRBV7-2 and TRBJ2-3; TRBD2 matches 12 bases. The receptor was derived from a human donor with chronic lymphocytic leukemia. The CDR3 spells CASSPRTSGNTDTQYF. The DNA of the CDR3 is TGTGCCAGCAGCCCCAGGACTAGCGGGAATACAGATACGCAGTATTTT.